This TCR beta chain was sequenced during a study of blood T cell repertoires in COVID-19. Across the study: Whether acute or convalescent, the COVID-19 samples came from the United States, Italy and Spain. Sample material is recorded as cDNA or gDNA derived from T cells, B-cell-depleted T cells, or PBMCs.

CDR1 and CDR2 (germline): PRHDT, FYEKMQ (reference sequence). The V gene end was trimmed by 5 bases and the J gene end by 4 bases; junction bases not matched to a gene: 1. CDR3 length: 13 amino acids. Original processing methods: The authors estimated nucleated cell counts from reference gene primer amplification. TCRdb's copy holds only in-frame clones and misses some; the assay was immunoSEQ multiplex PCR. V and J calls and clone size come straight from that table; D and trimming were deduced from the DNA. The table lists about 180,000 clones, roughly 86% of them singletons, with 1.6% in the top ten.

The receptor's source is a woman aged 50 to 60 with acute or convalescent COVID-19. Sequencing was carried out using peripheral blood. The V and J genes are TRBV13 and TRBJ1-4, with 7 bases that match TRBD1. For the CDR3, the DNA is TGTGCCAGCAGCCGGGACAGTAATGAAAAACTGTTTTTT. It yields the protein CASSRDSNEKLFF.